This T cell receptor beta chain derives from a study of regulatory T cells in long-lasting Graves disease. General study findings and limits: Persistent disease samples used TRBV28, TRBJ1-2 and TRBJ2-5 preferentially.

Time point described: newly diagnosed GD, antithyroid drugs for less than 3 months. Isolated PBMC RNA provided the starting material for the TCR library. Each patient gave Nine milliliters of EDTA-anticoagulated peripheral blood. In germline, CDR1 is MDHEN, CDR2 SYDVKM. V was cut by 6 bases and J by 2 bases, with 14 bases left in between. The CDR3 is 15 residues long. Assembly of TCR beta libraries relied on iRepertoire HTBI primers together with Arm-PCR of CDR3 regions. TCRdb reprocessed the multiplex PCR reads with MiXCR, giving one entry per CDR3 protein. In the table there are roughly 520,000 distinct CDR3 sequences, more than 10% of which are singletons. At least ten counts were recorded for this clonotype. Antigen unknown. The sample was also linked to a second study, of T cells in Graves' hyperthyroidism and ophthalmopathy. That source adds: The primer set for the first-round RT-PCR of the TCR CDR3 was HTBI. A 13 V-J signature model discriminated ophthalmopathy versus stable hyperthyroidism.

The rearrangement uses TRBV28 and TRBJ1-5; D is ambiguous. The sequence came from a woman aged 25-40 years with Graves disease. The sequencing used peripheral blood mononuclear cells (PBMCs), collected at new diagnosis, from a patient treated with antithyroid drugs. CDR3 residues: CASSTDPGGNQPQHF. The CDR3 bases are TGTGCCAGCAGCACGGACCCGGGCGGCAATCAGCCCCAGCATTTT.